This T cell receptor beta chain derives from a study of chronic HIV infection and antiretroviral therapy. Each CDR3 protein gets one entry after TCRdb re-called the 5' RACE reads with MiXCR. The table records over 40,000 distinct CDR3 sequences, approximately 20% of them present only once. V shed 2 bases, J shed 5 bases, and the junction held 3 bases outside the gene matches. The CDR3 consists of 16 residues. Germline CDR1 reads MNHEY; CDR2 reads SMNVEV (reference sequence). Ten or more counts support this clonotype. J is TRBJ2-5 and V is TRBV27, with 15 bases aligning to TRBD2. This TCR was sampled from an adult who had HIV and had not received antiretroviral therapy, or was an uninfected healthy control (not recorded which). The sample comprised peripheral blood. The CDR3 loop reads CASSLGLAGGPETQYF. Here the CDR3 DNA reads TGTGCCAGCAGTTTAGGACTAGCGGGAGGGCCGGAGACCCAGTACTTC.